These T cell receptor beta chains were read from a single sample in a study of control samples from healthy donors and cancer patients. Method: immunoSEQ multiplex PCR; TCRdb's copy keeps in-frame clones and lacks some. The repertoire consists of 100,000 to 150,000 clones, with approximately 93% occurring once and the leading ten covering 7.8%. Sample: blood. These receptors were collected from a woman aged 18-30 years in good health. CDR3s include the opening cysteine and the closing phenylalanine or tryptophan. D genes are given only for firm matches. For some rows the clone size is stated as once, few or many, or as a class when expanded; others skip it.

J gene,D gene,clone size,V gene,CDR3 protein,CDR3 DNA
TRBJ1-1,TRBD1,.,TRBV2,CASSLRQGAFGTEAFF,TGTGCCAGCAGTCTGAGACAGGGGGCGTTCGGCACTGAAGCTTTCTTT
TRBJ1-4,.,once,TRBV7-2,CASSFSGTPATNEKLFF,TGTGCCAGCAGCTTTAGCGGGACACCTGCAACTAATGAAAAACTGTTTTTT
TRBJ2-1,.,.,TRBV6-6,CASGGVAGLSYNEQFF,TGTGCCAGCGGAGGAGTTGCGGGACTCTCCTACAATGAGCAGTTCTTC
TRBJ1-1,.,.,TRBV18,CASSPPSGPRDTEAFF,TGTGCCAGCTCACCACCTTCGGGACCGCGGGACACTGAAGCTTTCTTT
TRBJ2-2,TRBD2,.,TRBV28,CASSFLSSGRGANTGELFF,TGTGCCAGCAGTTTTTTGTCTAGCGGGAGAGGGGCAAACACCGGGGAGCTGTTTTTT
TRBJ2-5,.,.,TRBV5-1,CASSAGQETQYF,TGCGCCAGCAGCGCAGGGCAAGAGACCCAGTACTTC
TRBJ2-2,.,.,TRBV29-1,CSVVVRNTGELFF,TGCAGCGTTGTGGTGAGGAACACCGGGGAGCTGTTTTTT
TRBJ2-5,TRBD1,.,TRBV5-1,CASSWTGTQQETQYF,TGCGCCAGCAGCTGGACAGGGACACAACAAGAGACCCAGTACTTC
TRBJ2-7,.,.,TRBV27,CASSLSLGWYEQYF,TGTGCCAGCAGTTTATCACTAGGGTGGTACGAGCAGTACTTC
TRBJ2-1,.,.,TRBV11-1,CASTLDIPYNEQFF,TGTGCCAGCACCCTCGACATTCCCTACAATGAGCAGTTCTTC
TRBJ1-2,TRBD1,few,TRBV18,CASSPGQGTYGYTF,TGTGCCAGCTCACCAGGACAGGGCACATATGGCTACACCTTC
TRBJ1-5,.,few,TRBV5-6,CTQVYSNQPQHF,TGTACTCAGGTTTATAGCAATCAGCCCCAGCATTTT
TRBJ1-2,.,.,TRBV19,CASSPYTGTAYGYTF,TGTGCCAGTAGTCCGTATACCGGGACGGCTTATGGCTACACCTTC
TRBJ2-7,.,.,TRBV19,CASSMGSQVGSSYEQYF,TGTGCCAGTAGTATGGGATCGCAGGTGGGCAGCTCCTACGAGCAGTACTTC
TRBJ2-5,.,.,TRBV27,CASRRSGQETQYF,TGTGCCAGCAGAAGAAGCGGGCAAGAGACCCAGTACTTC
TRBJ2-3,TRBD1,.,TRBV12-5,CASIRGQGMADTQYF,TGTGCTAGTATCCGGGGACAGGGAATGGCAGATACGCAGTATTTT
TRBJ2-5,TRBD2,.,TRBV27,CASRLGPSGGQETQYF,TGTGCCAGCAGACTGGGCCCTAGCGGGGGACAAGAGACCCAGTACTTC
TRBJ2-5,.,.,TRBV7-2,CASSHVVGPETQYF,TGTGCCAGCAGCCACGTCGTGGGTCCGGAGACCCAGTACTTC
TRBJ1-3,.,.,TRBV24-1,CATSEASGNTIYF,TGTGCCACCAGTGAGGCCTCTGGAAACACCATATATTTT
TRBJ2-7,TRBD1,.,TRBV6-2/TRBV6-3,CASSWRQGSRINYEQYF,TGTGCCAGCAGTTGGAGACAGGGAAGTCGGATTAACTACGAGCAGTACTTC
TRBJ1-1,.,.,TRBV19,CASRDRNTEAFF,TGTGCCAGTAGGGACAGAAACACTGAAGCTTTCTTT
TRBJ1-2,.,.,TRBV20-1,CSASPRQVPTGGYTF,TGCAGTGCTAGTCCTCGACAGGTACCTACTGGGGGCTACACCTTC
TRBJ2-1,.,.,TRBV19,CASKRENAGHNEQFF,TGTGCCAGTAAGAGGGAAAACGCGGGGCACAATGAGCAGTTCTTC
TRBJ2-3,.,.,TRBV4-3,CASSQELARKDTQYF,TGCGCCAGCAGCCAAGAACTAGCACGAAAAGATACGCAGTATTTT
TRBJ2-2,.,.,TRBV2,CASKQRGTTNTGELFF,TGTGCCAGCAAGCAGAGGGGGACTACGAACACCGGGGAGCTGTTTTTT
TRBJ1-1,TRBD1,.,TRBV7-9,CASSLARQGQAFF,TGTGCCAGCAGCTTAGCGAGACAGGGGCAAGCTTTCTTT
TRBJ2-1,TRBD2,.,TRBV3-1/TRBV3-2,CASSQDSSGGWDEQFF,TGTGCCAGCAGCCAAGATTCGAGCGGGGGTTGGGATGAGCAGTTCTTC
TRBJ1-1,.,once,TRBV7-2,CASSPKVGARGSEAFF,TGTGCCAGCAGCCCCAAGGTCGGGGCCAGGGGTTCTGAAGCTTTCTTT
TRBJ2-2,.,.,TRBV2,CASSEQTLGGELFF,TGTGCCAGCAGTGAACAGACGCTTGGCGGGGAGCTGTTTTTT
TRBJ1-2,TRBD1,.,TRBV7-2,CASSFQQGTYGYTF,TGTGCCAGCAGCTTCCAACAGGGGACCTATGGCTACACCTTC
TRBJ2-1,TRBD2,.,TRBV2,CASRSNSGGIPPRYDEQFF,TGTGCCAGCAGGAGCAATAGCGGGGGGATACCCCCTAGATATGATGAGCAGTTCTTC
TRBJ1-2,.,.,TRBV27,CASRPGRGGFDGYTF,TGTGCCAGCAGACCAGGGAGGGGTGGTTTCGATGGCTACACCTTC
TRBJ2-5,.,.,TRBV5-1,CASSSQETQYF,TGCGCCAGCAGCAGTCAAGAGACCCAGTACTTC
TRBJ2-3,.,.,TRBV3-1/TRBV3-2,CASSQGSSLTQYF,TGTGCCAGCAGCCAGGGGAGTTCCCTTACGCAGTATTTT
TRBJ1-2,.,.,TRBV12-3/TRBV12-4,CASSLGGNYGYTF,TGTGCCAGCAGTTTAGGGGGTAACTATGGCTACACCTTC
TRBJ2-2,TRBD1,.,TRBV19,CASSNILLGTKGTGDGELFF,TGTGCCAGTAGTAATATCCTCTTGGGAACGAAAGGGACAGGGGATGGGGAGCTGTTTTTT
TRBJ2-2,.,.,TRBV7-9,CASSFRTGELFF,TGTGCCAGCAGCTTTCGCACCGGGGAGCTGTTTTTT
TRBJ1-3,.,.,TRBV7-9,CASSLAYRNTIYF,TGTGCCAGCAGCTTAGCCTACAGGAACACCATATATTTT
TRBJ1-5,TRBD1,.,TRBV28,CASRSGDRGNQPQHF,TGTGCCAGCCGCTCCGGCGACAGGGGGAATCAGCCCCAGCATTTT
TRBJ2-7,TRBD1,.,TRBV30,CAWTETGTGAYEQYF,TGTGCCTGGACGGAAACCGGGACAGGGGCCTACGAGCAGTACTTC
TRBJ1-1,.,once,TRBV27,CASSPDRGGTEAFF,TGTGCCAGCAGTCCAGACAGAGGGGGGACTGAAGCTTTCTTT
TRBJ1-3,.,once,TRBV19,CASSIRPGNTIYF,TGTGCCAGTAGTATCCGGCCCGGAAACACCATATATTTT
TRBJ2-1,.,.,TRBV24-1,CATSDFSAQGQFF,TGTGCCACCAGTGATTTTTCGGCGCAGGGGCAGTTCTTC
TRBJ1-1,.,.,TRBV7-9,CASRQRGNTEAFF,TGTGCCAGCAGACAGAGGGGGAACACTGAAGCTTTCTTT